Following are 23 T cell receptor beta chains from one sample sequenced in a study of shared T cell receptors in the human thymus. Here immunoSEQ multiplex PCR was the method, and the copy in TCRdb shows in-frame clones only, minus some. The sample includes 500,000 to 550,000 clones, 75% to 80% of them seen just once. These data were also reused for a study on human thymus T cells.

Material for sequencing was thymocytes. The receptors here all came from a boy younger than two with a congenital heart defect.

CDR3 residues: CASSPKTSGRRREQYF. DNA of the CDR3: TGTGCCAGCAGTCCCAAGACTAGCGGGAGGCGGCGCGAGCAGTACTTC. This sequence joins TRBV28 and TRBJ2-7; 13 bases are a match to TRBD2. CDR3 length equals 16 residues. The J segment lost 6 bases and the V segment lost 5 bases, leaving 10 bases of the junction unmatched. Germline lookup yields CDR1 MDHEN and CDR2 SYDVKM.

V usage is TRBV5-1 and J usage is TRBJ2-3, with 9 bases that match TRBD2. CDR3 length: 19 residues. Per germline, CDR1 SGHRS and CDR2 YFSETQ. The V gene end was trimmed by 0 bases and the J gene end by 3 bases; junction bases not matched to a gene: 14. This CDR3 reads CASSLVGRGSGRGTDTQYF. The CDR3 DNA is TGCGCCAGCAGCTTGGTGGGACGGGGTAGCGGGAGAGGGACAGATACGCAGTATTTT.

The V call is TRBV5-4, the J call TRBJ1-2; D may be TRBD1 (6 bases). Germline V gene lookup returns CDR1 SGHNT and CDR2 YYREEE (reference sequence). V was trimmed by 0 bases and J by 4 bases, leaving 13 bases between them. The CDR3 has 15 amino acids. The DNA of the CDR3 is TGTGCCAGCAGCTTGGCCGGGGGGCCTAGCTATGGCTACACCTTC. Translation: CASSLAGGPSYGYTF.

J is TRBJ2-7 and V is TRBV6-7; no definite D call. TRBV6-7 qualifies as an ORF whose function is uncertain. CDR3 length equals 12 residues. V was shortened by 5 bases and J by 6 bases, with 11 bases between the two germline ends. The CDR3 bases are TGTGCCAGCAGTCACACCGGCGGCGAGCAGTACTTC. Translation: CASSHTGGEQYF.

The gene calls are TRBV5-3 and TRBJ1-1; D possibly corresponds to TRBD1 (5 bases). TRBV5-3 is an ORF; its function is uncertain. The length of the CDR3 is 13 residues. With 5 bases removed from V and 4 bases from J, the gap between germline ends came to 12 bases. This CDR3 reads CARSQAGGTEAFF. CDR3 DNA: TGTGCCAGAAGTCAAGCGGGGGGCACTGAAGCTTTCTTT.

The rearrangement joins TRBV28 to TRBJ2-7; 7 bases map to TRBD1. The ends lost 7 bases at V and 2 bases at J; junction bases unmatched: 8. Germline lookup yields CDR1 MDHEN and CDR2 SYDVKM. CDR3 length equals 14 residues. The CDR3 here is CASIPDRVTYEQYF. The CDR3 DNA reads TGTGCCAGCATCCCAGACAGGGTGACCTACGAGCAGTACTTC.

The chain has TRBV2 and TRBJ2-7; D is unclear. V dropped 8 bases and J dropped 4 bases, with 18 bases sitting between them. Germline values: CDR1 SNHLY, CDR2 FYNNEI. The CDR3 runs to 14 residues. The CDR3 DNA is TGTGCCAGCCTGGTCCCTTTAAACTCGTACGAGCAGTACTTC. Encoded protein: CASLVPLNSYEQYF.

The V gene is TRBV5-6, the J gene TRBJ2-3; D might be TRBD2 (6 bases). This CDR3 contains 16 residues. The V end lost 2 bases, the J end lost 4 bases, and 17 bases lay between the germline ends. CDR1 is SGHDT and CDR2 is YYEEEE in the germline V gene. The CDR3 nucleotides read TGTGCCAGCAGCTTCTTTTTCGCGGGGTGGGCAGATACGCAGTATTTT. Translation: CASSFFFAGWADTQYF.

This chain uses TRBV5-8 with TRBJ1-5, with D maybe TRBD1 (6 bases). Germline-derived CDR1 and CDR2 are SGHTS and YDEGEE. V shed 5 bases and J shed 1 base, with 16 bases lying between them. The CDR3 sequence is 16 residues long. The DNA of the CDR3 is TGTGCCAGCAGGGGCGGGGGGCTAGTCAGCAATCAGCCCCAGCATTTT. It translates to CASRGGGLVSNQPQHF.

The V and J genes are TRBV19 and TRBJ1-5, with TRBD1 identical over 10 bases. V lost 3 bases to trimming and J lost 0 bases; unmatched junction nucleotides: 11. CDR3 length: 19 amino acids. Germline V gene lookup returns CDR1 LNHDA and CDR2 SQIVND (reference sequence). The chain's CDR3 is CASSIPGGQGYYSNQPQHF. In nucleotides, the CDR3 is TGTGCCAGTAGTATCCCTGGGGGACAGGGGTATTATAGCAATCAGCCCCAGCATTTT.

The chain recombines TRBV7-9 with TRBJ2-1; 7 bases line up with TRBD2. Per the germline V gene, CDR1 is SEHNR and CDR2 is FQNEAQ (reference sequence). J was trimmed by 7 bases and V by 5 bases; bases with no gene match: 11. The length of the CDR3 is 15 residues. The CDR3 DNA follows: TGTGCCAGCAGCCCACCCCTGGGGGGGGATAATGAGCAGTTCTTC. This codes for CASSPPLGGDNEQFF.

The V gene is TRBV9, the J gene TRBJ2-7, with 14 nucleotides matching TRBD2. The CDR3 has 17 amino acids. CDR1 and CDR2 (germline): SGDLS, YYNGEE. The junction had 10 bases not matched to a gene; V was cut back by 4 bases and J by 4 bases. CDR3 nucleotide sequence: TGTGCCAGCAGCCCGCGGGGACTAGCGGGAGCCTCTTACGAGCAGTACTTC. This sequence encodes CASSPRGLAGASYEQYF.

This clone was counted a single time. CDR3: CASSQGGLVGTGELFF. CDR3 bases: TGCGCCAGCAGCCAAGGCGGATTGGTGGGTACCGGGGAGCTGTTTTTT. The rearrangement uses TRBV4-1 and TRBJ2-2; D uncertain. CDR1 MGHRA and CDR2 YSYEKL come from the germline V gene. This CDR3 is 16 amino acids long. V lost 1 base to trimming and J lost 5 bases, with 14 bases between them.

The genes are TRBV7-2 and TRBJ2-7; TRBD2 agrees at 11 bases. CDR3 length equals 14 residues. CDR1 and CDR2 (germline): SGHTA, FQGNSA. V lost 5 bases to trimming and J lost 3 bases; unmatched junction nucleotides: 3. In DNA, the CDR3 is TGTGCCAGCAGCCCGGGGACTAGCGGCTACGAGCAGTACTTC. Encoded protein: CASSPGTSGYEQYF.

This clone was found a few times. CDR3 in DNA: TGTGCCAGCAATGAGGAGGGTAGCGGGAACGAAGAGCAGTTCTTC. This encodes CASNEEGSGNEEQFF. The V gene is TRBV13, the J gene TRBJ2-1; the match to TRBD2 covers 8 bases. V was clipped by 7 bases and J by 10 bases; unmatched bases: 15. The germline V gene has CDR1 PRHDT and CDR2 FYEKMQ (reference sequence). The CDR3 length is 15 residues.

The genes are TRBV9 and TRBJ2-7; 9 nucleotides align to TRBD1. The CDR3 sequence is 18 residues long. Germline V CDR1 and CDR2: SGDLS, YYNGEE. The junction had 12 bases not matched to a gene; V was cut back by 0 bases and J by 2 bases. CDR3 sequence (DNA): TGTGCCAGCAGCGTAGTTGTAAAGGTCTGGGACAGGGCCTACGAGCAGTACTTC. As protein: CASSVVVKVWDRAYEQYF.

This chain joins TRBV30 and TRBJ2-5, with TRBD2 as a possible D gene (5 bases). From germline, CDR1 is GTSNPN and CDR2 SVGIG (reference sequence). CDR3 length: 15 amino acids. V was clipped by 3 bases and J by 5 bases, with 19 bases between them. The CDR3: CAWSLDRGPGETQYF. The CDR3 region has the DNA TGTGCCTGGAGCCTAGACCGAGGGCCGGGGGAGACCCAGTACTTC.

CDR3 amino acids: CAWSPLAPSVGEQFF. CDR3 nucleotide sequence: TGTGCCTGGAGTCCCCTAGCGCCGAGCGTAGGGGAGCAGTTCTTC. The chain couples TRBV30 to TRBJ2-1; weak D call: TRBD2 (6 bases). From germline, CDR1 is GTSNPN and CDR2 SVGIG (reference sequence). Trimming took off 2 bases at V and 10 bases at J, with 21 bases between the two ends. The CDR3 runs 15 residues.

This rearrangement joins TRBV10-1 to TRBJ2-1; 7 bases agree with TRBD1. Germline V lookup: CDR1 WNHNN, CDR2 SYGVQD (reference sequence). The V segment lost 6 bases and the J segment 5 bases; nucleotides outside the gene matches: 10. This CDR3 spans 15 amino acids. The DNA for the CDR3 is TGCGCCAGCAGGCGGTACAGGGGCGCCGACAATGAGCAGTTCTTC. This translates into CASRRYRGADNEQFF.

This clone has only one observation. The J gene is TRBJ2-1, the V gene TRBV4-1; 7 nucleotides align to TRBD2. Unmatched junction bases numbered 9, after V lost 4 bases and J lost 0 bases. This CDR3 is built from 17 residues. From germline, CDR1 is MGHRA and CDR2 YSYEKL. The CDR3 nucleotides are TGCGCCAGCAGCCTTGGGAGGGTGGGCAGCTCCTACAATGAGCAGTTCTTC. Translated: CASSLGRVGSSYNEQFF.

Points on this clone: Other DNA sequences in the sample encode the same CDR3. The rearrangement links TRBV18 to TRBJ2-7; 7 nucleotides agree with TRBD1. Germline trimming cut 6 bases from V and 2 bases from J; bases unmatched to any gene: 7. CDR3 length: 14 amino acids. Germline V gene data show CDR1 as KGHSH and CDR2 as LQKENI. The chain's CDR3 is CASSPGQGAYEQYF. The CDR3 DNA follows: TGTGCCAGCTCTCCGGGGCAGGGGGCCTACGAGCAGTACTTC.

This chain connects TRBV28 to TRBJ2-3; TRBD1 might be the D (6 bases). The CDR3 has 22 amino acids. From germline, CDR1 is MDHEN and CDR2 SYDVKM. Trimming removed 5 bases at V and 2 bases at J, with 35 bases between. CDR3 sequence: CASSPTLGFRGVGTHNTDTQYF. Here the CDR3 DNA reads TGTGCCAGCAGTCCCACGTTGGGTTTTAGGGGTGTAGGGACACATAACACAGATACGCAGTATTTT.

The chain carries TRBV2 and TRBJ2-3; weak D call: TRBD1 (5 bases). Per the germline V gene, CDR1 is SNHLY and CDR2 is FYNNEI. Trimming left V 7 bases short and J 4 bases short, with 15 bases between. The CDR3 runs 14 residues. CDR3 bases: TGTGCCAGCATGGGCAGGGTGGATTCAGATACGCAGTATTTT. This sequence encodes CASMGRVDSDTQYF.